Each of the 13 T cell receptor beta chains below was sequenced from the same sample in a study of human T cells and chemical hapten exposure listed by TCRdb under 2021. The receptor library was made with RACE. These reads were obtained on a NextSeq 500. TCRdb passed the public sequencing reads through fastp at Q25 and MiXCR, retaining productive beta sequences. Entries that share a CDR3 protein sequence are merged under the most common genes and DNA. The sample table shows 35,000 to 40,000 distinct CDR3 sequences, and 10% to 15% are seen once. The ten largest clones represent 1.9% of the sample. Read against the paper, the sample's time point label means: pre-sensitization, week 0. The meaning of the sample's treatment or condition label: therapeutic diphenylcyclopropenone sensitization with weekly scalp DPC. Total RNA was isolated from unfractionated whole blood collected in Tempus Blood RNA tubes.

Material: whole blood, obtained in connection with sensitization to the hapten diphenylcyclopropenone (DPC). Receptors originate from a woman aged 40-49 years with alopecia areata. Some clones in this sample may be carry-over from other donors' samples.

This clonotype was counted many times. The chain combines TRBV29-1 with TRBJ1-2; D possibly corresponds to TRBD1 (5 bases). CDR3 size: 13 residues. Germline lookup yields CDR1 SQVTM and CDR2 ANQGSEA. V dropped 3 bases and J dropped 7 bases, with 15 bases sitting between them. The DNA of the CDR3 is TGCAGCGTTGACAGGGACCAAGCTCGTGGCTACACCTTC. Translation gives CSVDRDQARGYTF.

This clonotype was seen more than once but under ten times. This chain links TRBV5-1 with TRBJ2-5, with D hard to call. CDR1 and CDR2 (germline): SGHRS, YFSETQ. V lost 0 bases to trimming and J lost 1 base, with 10 bases between them. The CDR3 extends over 15 amino acids. The CDR3 protein is CASSLGGEIQETQYF. In nucleotides, the CDR3 is TGCGCCAGCAGCTTGGGAGGCGAGATCCAAGAGACCCAGTACTTC. Using reference TRBV5-1 and TRBJ2-5 for the parts outside the CDR3, the full variable domain is KAGVTQTPRYLIKTRGQQVTLSCSPISGHRSVSWYQQTPGQGLQFLFEYFSETQRNKGNFPGRFSGRQFSNSRSEMNVSTLELGDSALYLCASSLGGEIQETQYFGPGTRLLVL.

The gene calls are TRBV7-9 and TRBJ1-3; the match to TRBD1 covers 7 bases. The V and J ends lost 5 bases and 16 bases, in that order; junction bases with no gene match: 11. Per germline, CDR1 SEHNR and CDR2 FQNEAQ (reference sequence). This CDR3 spans 12 amino acids. CDR3 region: CASSLPGQSDYF. The CDR3 DNA follows: TGTGCCAGCAGCCTACCGGGACAGTCAGATTATTTT.

This clonotype was counted only a few times. V is TRBV10-3 and J is TRBJ1-3; tentative D call: TRBD1 (6 bases). Germline V gene lookup returns CDR1 ENHRY and CDR2 SYGVKD. The CDR3 sequence is 17 residues long. Trimming left V 4 bases short and J 0 bases short, with 16 bases between. The CDR3 reads CAISAIGGPSSGNTIYF. DNA of the CDR3: TGTGCCATCAGTGCTATAGGGGGACCGAGCTCTGGAAACACCATATATTTT.

This clonotype was seen repeatedly, ten times or more. The chain uses TRBV29-1 and TRBJ2-5, with TRBD1 identical over 9 bases. After removal of 5 bases from V and 5 bases from J, the junction contained 12 bases not matched to a gene. The CDR3 consists of 15 residues. Germline CDR1 reads SQVTM; CDR2 reads ANQGSEA. CDR3 DNA: TGCAGCGTTCAAACCGGGGACAGGGAGCGGGAGACCCAGTACTTC. Amino acids: CSVQTGDRERETQYF.

This clonotype was observed at least ten times. V and J are TRBV27 and TRBJ1-5, with unresolved D. The germline CDR1 and CDR2 sequences are MNHEY and SMNVEV (reference sequence). The CDR3 runs to 15 residues. V was trimmed by 3 bases and J by 1 base, leaving 10 bases between them. The CDR3 loop is CASSFGLRSNQPQHF. CDR3 coding DNA: TGTGCCAGCAGTTTTGGTCTCCGGAGCAATCAGCCCCAGCATTTT.

This clonotype was observed a handful of times. The CDR3 region is CASSRTPVTQQYTGELFF. The CDR3 region has the DNA TGTGCCAGCAGCCGGACCCCAGTGACACAGCAGTACACCGGGGAGCTGTTTTTT. The chain carries TRBV11-3 and TRBJ2-2; D is unresolved. The CDR3 sequence is 18 residues long. Germline-derived CDR1 and CDR2 are SGHNT and YENEEA. Trimming took off 5 bases at V and 3 bases at J, with 22 bases between the two ends.

The chain uses TRBV28 and TRBJ2-2; D may be TRBD2 (5 bases). CDR1 and CDR2 from the germline V gene are MDHEN and SYDVKM. This CDR3 is 15 amino acids long. V was pared by 3 bases and J by 5 bases, with 13 bases between. Here the CDR3 reads CASSFGVGETGELFF. CDR3 DNA sequence: TGTGCCAGCAGTTTCGGGGTTGGTGAGACCGGGGAGCTGTTTTTT.

In this sample, this clonotype turned up a few times. V gene TRBV28 combines with J gene TRBJ2-6, with 7 bases that match TRBD1. The CDR3 is 16 residues long. J lost 2 bases, V lost 5 bases, and 6 bases had no gene match. Germline CDR1 is MDHEN and CDR2 is SYDVKM. In DNA, the CDR3 is TGTGCCAGCAGTCCTGCCGGACAGGCTGGGGCCAACGTCCTGACTTTC. This gives the protein CASSPAGQAGANVLTF. Together with reference TRBV28 and TRBJ2-6, the CDR3 gives the full variable domain: DVKVTQSSRYLVKRTGEKVFLECVQDMDHENMFWYRQDPGLGLRLIYFSYDVKMKEKGDIPEGYSVSREKKERFSLILESASTNQTSMYLCASSPAGQAGANVLTFGAGSRLTVL.

There are many counts of this clonotype. CDR3 nucleotides: TGCAGTGCTAGTCTAGCGGGAGTAGAGACCCAGTACTTC. The encoded protein is CSASLAGVETQYF. V and J are TRBV20-1 and TRBJ2-5; TRBD2 aligns across 10 bases. Germline V gives CDR1 DFQATT, CDR2 SNEGSKA (reference sequence). The CDR3 consists of 13 residues. Trimming took 3 bases from V and 4 from J; bases not matched to a gene: 2.

The rearrangement uses TRBV5-1 and TRBJ2-7; TRBD1 agrees at 8 bases. The V and J ends lost 4 bases and 1 base, in that order; junction bases with no gene match: 7. The germline V gene has CDR1 SGHRS and CDR2 YFSETQ. CDR3 length equals 15 residues. CDR3 DNA sequence: TGCGCCAGCAGCGGGGGACAGGCACTATCCTACGAGCAGTACTTC. This codes for CASSGGQALSYEQYF.

This clonotype has at least ten counts. The chain links TRBV7-2 to TRBJ2-1; 16 positions agree with TRBD2. This CDR3 region has 19 residues. Germline V CDR1 and CDR2: SGHTA, FQGNSA. The trim removed 4 bases at V and 8 bases at J, leaving 14 bases unmatched. CDR3 region: CASSSELGLAGGLRDEQFF. The CDR3 DNA follows: TGTGCCAGCAGCTCGGAGCTGGGACTAGCGGGAGGGCTAAGGGATGAGCAGTTCTTC.

The chain carries TRBV18 and TRBJ2-5; tentatively, D is TRBD1 (5 bases). From germline, CDR1 is KGHSH and CDR2 LQKENI. CDR3 size: 13 residues. Deletions cut 3 bases from V and 4 bases from J, with 9 bases between. CDR3 coding DNA: TGTGCCAGCTCACCTGGGGCAGGAGAGACCCAGTACTTC. It encodes CASSPGAGETQYF.